This T cell receptor beta chain appears in the sequencing data of a study of shared clonotypes between healthy human individuals. As originally analysed: ImmunoSEQ only sent back junction sequences with no quality scores, so filtering was done differently. Assay: immunoSEQ multiplex PCR; the TCRdb copy retains only in-frame clones and omits some. V and J calls and clone size are copied from that table; D and trimming were computed from the DNA. In the table there are roughly 2.5 million clones, more than 90% of which are singletons. This clone was recorded a few times. All participating donors were Caucasian adults from Nashville, Tennessee. The CDR3 has 16 amino acids. V trimming: 6 bases; J trimming: 0 bases; junction bases outside the gene matches: 2. CDR1 and CDR2 (germline): MNHEY, SMNVEV (reference sequence).

The chain joins TRBV27 to TRBJ2-7, with TRBD2 matching 16 bases. Input material: naive CD4+ T cells sorted from blood. The subset here: CD45RA+ positively selected. The clonotype was recovered from a man between 18 and 35 years old in good health. CDR3 amino acids: CASRGLAGGSSYEQYF. CDR3 nucleotides: TGTGCCAGCAGGGGACTAGCGGGGGGGAGCTCCTACGAGCAGTACTTC.